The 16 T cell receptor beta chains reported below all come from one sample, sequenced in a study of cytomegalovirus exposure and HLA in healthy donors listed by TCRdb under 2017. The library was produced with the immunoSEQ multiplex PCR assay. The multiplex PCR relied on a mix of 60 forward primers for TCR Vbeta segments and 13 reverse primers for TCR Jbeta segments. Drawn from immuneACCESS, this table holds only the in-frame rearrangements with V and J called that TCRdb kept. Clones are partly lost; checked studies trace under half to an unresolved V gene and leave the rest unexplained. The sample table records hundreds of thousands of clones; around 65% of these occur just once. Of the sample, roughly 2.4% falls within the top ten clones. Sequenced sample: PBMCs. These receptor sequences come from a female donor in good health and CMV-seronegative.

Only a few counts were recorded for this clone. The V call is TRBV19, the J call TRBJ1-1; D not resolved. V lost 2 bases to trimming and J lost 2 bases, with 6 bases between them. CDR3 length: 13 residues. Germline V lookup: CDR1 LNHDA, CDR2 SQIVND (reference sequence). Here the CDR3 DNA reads TGTGCCAGTAGTATATCCGTTAACACTGAAGCTTTCTTT. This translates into CASSISVNTEAFF. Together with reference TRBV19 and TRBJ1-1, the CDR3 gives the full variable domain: DGGITQSPKYLFRKEGQNVTLSCEQNLNHDAMYWYRQDPGQGLRLIYYSQIVNDFQKGDIAEGYSVSREKKESFPLTVTSAQKNPTAFYLCASSISVNTEAFFGQGTRLTVV.

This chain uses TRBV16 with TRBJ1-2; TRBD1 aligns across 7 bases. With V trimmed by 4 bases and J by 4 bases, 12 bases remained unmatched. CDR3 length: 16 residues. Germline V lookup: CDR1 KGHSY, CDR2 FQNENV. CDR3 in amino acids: CASSRLRGGGGYGYTF. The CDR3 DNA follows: TGTGCCAGCAGCCGTTTGCGAGGGGGCGGAGGCTATGGCTACACCTTC.

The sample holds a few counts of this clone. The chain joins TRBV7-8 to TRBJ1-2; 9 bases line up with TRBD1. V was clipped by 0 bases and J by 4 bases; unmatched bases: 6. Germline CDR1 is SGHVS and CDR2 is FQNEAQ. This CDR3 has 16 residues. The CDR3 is CASSLATGGIGYGYTF. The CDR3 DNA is TGTGCCAGCAGCTTAGCTACAGGGGGCATAGGCTATGGCTACACCTTC.

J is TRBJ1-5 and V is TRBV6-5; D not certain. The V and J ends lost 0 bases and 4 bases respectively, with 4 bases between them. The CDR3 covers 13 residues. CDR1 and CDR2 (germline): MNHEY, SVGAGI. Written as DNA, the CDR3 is TGTGCCAGCAGTTACTCGAGGAATCAGCCCCAGCATTTT. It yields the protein CASSYSRNQPQHF.

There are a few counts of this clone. CDR3 loop: CASSSLAEAFF. CDR3 in DNA: TGTGCCAGCAGTTCATTGGCCGAAGCTTTCTTT. This sequence joins TRBV6-6 and TRBJ1-1; no reliable D call. This CDR3 is 11 amino acids long. Germline CDR1 reads MNHNY; CDR2 reads SVGAGI (reference sequence). V lost 4 bases, J lost 8 bases, and 8 bases lay in between.

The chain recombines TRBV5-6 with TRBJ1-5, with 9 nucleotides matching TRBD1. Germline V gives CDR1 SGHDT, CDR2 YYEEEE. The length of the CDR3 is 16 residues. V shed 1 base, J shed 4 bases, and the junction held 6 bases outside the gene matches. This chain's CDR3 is CASSLRTGVQNQPQHF. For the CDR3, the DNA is TGTGCCAGCAGCTTGAGGACAGGGGTGCAAAATCAGCCCCAGCATTTT.

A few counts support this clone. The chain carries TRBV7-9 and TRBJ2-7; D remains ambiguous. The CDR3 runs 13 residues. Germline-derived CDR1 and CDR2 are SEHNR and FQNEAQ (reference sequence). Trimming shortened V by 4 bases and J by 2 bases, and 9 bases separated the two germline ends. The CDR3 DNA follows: TGTGCCAGCAGCTCCCTCCCTACCTACGAGCAGTACTTC. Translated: CASSSLPTYEQYF.

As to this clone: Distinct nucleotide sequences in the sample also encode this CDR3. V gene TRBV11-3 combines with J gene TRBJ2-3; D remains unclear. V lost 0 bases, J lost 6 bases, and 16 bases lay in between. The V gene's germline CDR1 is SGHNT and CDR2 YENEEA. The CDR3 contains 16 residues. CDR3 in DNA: TGTGCCAGCAGCTTAGACTTTCCCAGCGCATGGGATACGCAGTATTTT. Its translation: CASSLDFPSAWDTQYF.

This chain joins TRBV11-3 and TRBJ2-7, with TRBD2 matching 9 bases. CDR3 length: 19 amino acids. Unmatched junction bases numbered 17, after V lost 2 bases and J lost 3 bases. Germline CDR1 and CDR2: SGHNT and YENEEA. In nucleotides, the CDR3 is TGTGCCAGCAGCTTATTTGGGCCCGTTGCGGGAGGGCCTATCTACGAGCAGTACTTC. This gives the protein CASSLFGPVAGGPIYEQYF. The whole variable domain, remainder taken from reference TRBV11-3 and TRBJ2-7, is EAGVVQSPRYKIIEKKQPVAFWCNPISGHNTLYWYLQNLGQGPELLIRYENEEAVDDSQLPKDRFSAERLKGVDSTLKIQPAELGDSAVYLCASSLFGPVAGGPIYEQYFGPGTRLTVT.

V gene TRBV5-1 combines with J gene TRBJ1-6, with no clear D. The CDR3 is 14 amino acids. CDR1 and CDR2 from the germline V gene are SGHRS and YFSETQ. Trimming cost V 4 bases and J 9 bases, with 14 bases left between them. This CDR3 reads CASSLDKNFSPLHF. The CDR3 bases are TGCGCCAGCAGCCTTGACAAGAACTTTTCACCCCTCCACTTT.

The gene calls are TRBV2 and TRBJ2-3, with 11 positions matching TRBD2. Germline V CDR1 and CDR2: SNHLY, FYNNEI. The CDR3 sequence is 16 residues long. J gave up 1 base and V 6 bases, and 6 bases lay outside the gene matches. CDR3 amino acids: CASRTGTSGRTDTQYF. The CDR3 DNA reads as TGTGCCAGCAGGACCGGGACTAGCGGACGCACAGATACGCAGTATTTT. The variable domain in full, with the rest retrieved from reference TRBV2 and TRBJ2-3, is EPEVTQTPSHQVTQMGQEVILRCVPISNHLYFYWYRQILGQKVEFLVSFYNNEISEKSEIFDDQFSVERPDGSNFTLKIRSTKLEDSAMYFCASRTGTSGRTDTQYFGPGTRLTVL.

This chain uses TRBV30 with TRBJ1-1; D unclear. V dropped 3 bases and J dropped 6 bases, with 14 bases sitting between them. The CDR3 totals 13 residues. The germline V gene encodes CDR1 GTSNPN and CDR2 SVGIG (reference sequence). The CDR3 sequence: CAWRGREKAEAFF. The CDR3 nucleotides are TGTGCCTGGAGGGGAAGGGAGAAGGCTGAAGCTTTCTTT.

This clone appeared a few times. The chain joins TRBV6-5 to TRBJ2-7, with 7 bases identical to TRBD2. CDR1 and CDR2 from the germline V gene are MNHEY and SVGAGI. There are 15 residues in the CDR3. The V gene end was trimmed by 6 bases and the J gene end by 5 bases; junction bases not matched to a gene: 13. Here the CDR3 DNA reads TGTGCCAGCAGCCGAGGGAGGGAGATCCACCACGAGCAGTACTTC. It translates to CASSRGREIHHEQYF.

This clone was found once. CDR3 loop: CASSFVTGPLQNEQFF. For the CDR3, the DNA is TGTGCCAGCAGCTTCGTAACAGGTCCACTACAGAATGAGCAGTTCTTC. The chain joins TRBV5-6 to TRBJ2-1; D possibly corresponds to TRBD1 (5 bases). V was shortened by 2 bases and J by 7 bases, with 19 bases between the two germline ends. Germline CDR1 and CDR2: SGHDT and YYEEEE. The CDR3 is 16 residues long.

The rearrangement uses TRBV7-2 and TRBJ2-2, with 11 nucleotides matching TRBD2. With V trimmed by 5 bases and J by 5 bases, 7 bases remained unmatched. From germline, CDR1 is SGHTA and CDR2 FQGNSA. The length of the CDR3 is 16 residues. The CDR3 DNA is TGTGCCAGCAGCCCTCTAGCGGGAGGTAGTACCGGGGAGCTGTTTTTT. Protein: CASSPLAGGSTGELFF.

CDR3 bases: TGTGCCAGCAGTCGGACAGGGGAAATTGTAGCTTTCTTT. Encoded protein: CASSRTGEIVAFF. The V gene is TRBV28, the J gene TRBJ1-1; 9 nucleotides line up with TRBD1. CDR3 length: 13 amino acids. The germline gives CDR1 MDHEN, CDR2 SYDVKM. V was clipped by 5 bases and J by 10 bases; unmatched bases: 8.